This entry features one T cell receptor (beta chain) sequence. Its antigen is currently unknown. Cultured CD4+ T-cell DNA underwent Oncomine TCR Beta short-read sequencing. Using its own MiXCR run on the PCR reads, TCRdb lists one record per CDR3 protein. The profile shows roughly 15,000 distinct CDR3 sequences, around 48% of them singletons. Germline V lookup: CDR1 SGHTA, CDR2 FQGTGA. The CDR3 length is 13 residues. V was pared by 3 bases and J by 4 bases, with 9 bases between. The sample comes from a study of vaccination and CD4 T cells after COVID-19. The overall study: Recovered patients in the cohort numbered six men and four women, two of them Hispanic. With a range of 35 to 161, the median interval from diagnosis to drawing post-COVID samples was 101 days.

Time point reported: late sampling 161 to 241 days after vaccination in a few convalescent patients. Treatment reported: roughly nine-day PBMC culture with coronavirus spike peptide pools or control peptides (ViraFEST assay). Negative selection recovered the CD4+ T cells once they had spent about 10 days in culture. The sample here was CD4+ T cells from blood, cultured in vitro, taken about 7 months after SARS-CoV-2 vaccination. The receptor's source is a human donor who had recovered from COVID-19. The gene calls are TRBV7-3 and TRBJ2-5; D tentatively reads TRBD1 or TRBD2 (5 bases each). The CDR3 nucleotides are TGTGCCAGCAGCTTGGCAGGGACAGAGACCCAGTACTTC. It codes for CASSLAGTETQYF. The variable domain in full, with the rest retrieved from reference TRBV7-3 and TRBJ2-5, is GAGVSQTPSNKVTEKGKYVELRCDPISGHTALYWYRQSLGQGPEFLIYFQGTGAADDSGLPNDRFFAVRPEGSVSTLKIQRTERGDSAVYLCASSLAGTETQYFGPGTRLLVL.